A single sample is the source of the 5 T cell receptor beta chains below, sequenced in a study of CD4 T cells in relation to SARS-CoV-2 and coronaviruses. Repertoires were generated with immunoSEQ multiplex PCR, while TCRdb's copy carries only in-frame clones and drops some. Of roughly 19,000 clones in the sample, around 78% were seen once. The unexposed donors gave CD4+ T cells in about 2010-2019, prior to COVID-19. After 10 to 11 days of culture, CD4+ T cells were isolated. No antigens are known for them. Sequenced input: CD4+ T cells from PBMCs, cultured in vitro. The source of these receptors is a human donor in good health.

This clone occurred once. In nucleotides, the CDR3 is TGTGCCTGGAGTGTACGGTCGGGGGGGCAGCCCCAGCATTTT. As protein: CAWSVRSGGQPQHF. This rearrangement joins TRBV30 to TRBJ1-5, with D possibly matching TRBD1 (5 bases). This CDR3 comprises 14 residues. V lost 0 bases and J lost 7, with 13 bases in between. CDR1 GTSNPN and CDR2 SVGIG come from the germline V gene (reference sequence).

Here the CDR3 reads CASSLVLTSGTDTQYF. The DNA of the CDR3 is TGCGCCAGCAGCTTGGTTTTGACTAGCGGGACAGATACGCAGTATTTT. The chain has TRBV5-1 and TRBJ2-3; TRBD2 matches at 10 bases. This CDR3 has 16 residues. Looked up from germline, CDR1 is SGHRS and CDR2 is YFSETQ. With V trimmed by 0 bases and J by 3 bases, 4 bases remained unmatched.

CDR3 region: CATSTESGQKYEQYF. In DNA form, the CDR3 reads TGTGCCACCAGCACAGAGAGCGGACAGAAATACGAGCAGTACTTC. The V call is TRBV15, the J call TRBJ2-7; TRBD1 is a possible D gene (6 bases). The ends were cut back, 4 bases at V and 4 bases at J, with 17 bases in the middle. This CDR3 is built from 15 residues. Germline V gene data show CDR1 as LNHNV and CDR2 as YYDKDF (reference sequence).

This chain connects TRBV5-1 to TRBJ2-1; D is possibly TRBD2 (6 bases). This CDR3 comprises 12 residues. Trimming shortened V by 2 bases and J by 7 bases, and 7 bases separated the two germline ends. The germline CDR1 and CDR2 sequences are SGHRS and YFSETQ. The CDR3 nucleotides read TGCGCCAGCAGCTTCGGGGGAAATGAGCAGTTCTTC. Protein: CASSFGGNEQFF. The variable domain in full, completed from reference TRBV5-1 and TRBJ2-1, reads KAGVTQTPRYLIKTRGQQVTLSCSPISGHRSVSWYQQTPGQGLQFLFEYFSETQRNKGNFPGRFSGRQFSNSRSEMNVSTLELGDSALYLCASSFGGNEQFFGPGTRLTVL.

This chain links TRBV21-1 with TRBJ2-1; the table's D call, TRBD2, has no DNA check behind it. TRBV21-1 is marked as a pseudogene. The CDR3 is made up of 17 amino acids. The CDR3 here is CASKLLGEGVSYNEQFF. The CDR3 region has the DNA TGTGCCAGCAAATTATTGGGTGAGGGAGTAAGCTACAATGAGCAGTTCTTC.